This T cell receptor beta chain was obtained from a study of stem cell transplantation in POMP-related autoinflammatory disease. As regards this clone: The target antigen is unknown.

This CDR3 spans 14 amino acids. Germline V gene lookup returns CDR1 LNHDA and CDR2 SQIVND (reference sequence). V was cut by 6 bases and J by 6 bases, with 15 bases left in between. The table came from immunoSEQ multiplex PCR; TCRdb's copy has only in-frame clones and leaves some out. Counted here are some 29,000 clones, around nine tenths occurring once; the ten biggest clones make up approximately 0.72%. Study findings and constraints: A trend toward lower repertoire diversity and greater clonality appeared in every analyzed T-cell subset of PRAID patients. Fewer unique TRB V-J gene pairings were identified in patients with PRAID.

This clonotype was obtained from a human donor with POMP-related autoinflammation and immune dysregulation (PRAID). The J gene is TRBJ2-1, the V gene TRBV19; D is tentatively TRBD1 or TRBD2 (5 bases each). This specimen consisted of CD4+ T cells from PBMCs, obtained before stem cell transplantation. The CDR3 DNA follows: TGTGCCAGTAGGGACCGGGACCCCATCAATGAGCAGTTCTTC. Protein product: CASRDRDPINEQFF.